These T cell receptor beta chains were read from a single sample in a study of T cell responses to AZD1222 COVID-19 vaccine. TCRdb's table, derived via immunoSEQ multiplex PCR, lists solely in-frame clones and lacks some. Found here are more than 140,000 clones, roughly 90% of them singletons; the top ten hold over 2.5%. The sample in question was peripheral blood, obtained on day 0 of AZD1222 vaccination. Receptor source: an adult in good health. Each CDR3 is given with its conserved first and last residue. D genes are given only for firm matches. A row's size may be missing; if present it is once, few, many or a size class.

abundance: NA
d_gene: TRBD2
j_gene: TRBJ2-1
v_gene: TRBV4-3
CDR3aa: CASSQLKTSGGAGNEQFF
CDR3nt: TGCGCCAGCAGCCAACTTAAGACTAGCGGGGGGGCAGGGAATGAGCAGTTCTTC

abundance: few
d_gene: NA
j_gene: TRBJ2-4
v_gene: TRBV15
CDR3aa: CATSSYLGRNIQYF
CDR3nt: TGTGCCACCAGCAGTTATCTGGGTAGAAACATTCAGTACTTC

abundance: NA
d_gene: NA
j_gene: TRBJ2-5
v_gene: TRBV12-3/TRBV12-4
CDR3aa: CASSLAEGETQYF
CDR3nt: TGTGCCAGCAGTTTAGCGGAGGGGGAGACCCAGTACTTC

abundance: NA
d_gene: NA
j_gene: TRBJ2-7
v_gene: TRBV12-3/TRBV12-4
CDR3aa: CASRLGGRREQYF
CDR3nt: TGTGCCAGCAGGTTGGGGGGGCGGCGGGAGCAGTACTTC

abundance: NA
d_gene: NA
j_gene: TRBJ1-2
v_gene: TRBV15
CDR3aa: CATSRPPATYGYTF
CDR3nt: TGTGCCACCAGCAGACCTCCGGCTACCTATGGCTACACCTTC

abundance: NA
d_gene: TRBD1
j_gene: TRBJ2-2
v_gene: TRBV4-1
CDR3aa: CASRAGTGNTGELFF
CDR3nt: TGCGCCAGCAGGGCCGGGACAGGGAACACCGGGGAGCTGTTTTTT

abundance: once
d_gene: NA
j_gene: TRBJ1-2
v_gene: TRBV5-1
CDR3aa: CASSLSGVGYTF
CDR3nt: TGCGCCAGCAGCTTGAGTGGGGTCGGCTACACCTTC

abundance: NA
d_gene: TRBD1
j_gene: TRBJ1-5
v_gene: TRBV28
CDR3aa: CASSLHGQGAHQPQHF
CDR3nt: TGTGCCAGCAGTTTACACGGACAGGGGGCTCATCAGCCCCAGCATTTT

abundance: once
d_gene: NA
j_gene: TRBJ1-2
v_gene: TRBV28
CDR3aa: CASSLGLAGYTF
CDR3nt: TGTGCCAGCAGTTTGGGACTCGCAGGCTACACCTTC

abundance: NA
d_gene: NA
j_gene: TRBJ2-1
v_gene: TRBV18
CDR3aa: CASSRLGLQVF
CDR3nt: TGTGCCAGCTCACGATTAGGGCTTCAGGTCTTC

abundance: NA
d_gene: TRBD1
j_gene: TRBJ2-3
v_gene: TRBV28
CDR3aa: CAIRQGTGTDTQYF
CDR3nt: TGTGCCATCCGACAGGGGACGGGCACAGATACGCAGTATTTT

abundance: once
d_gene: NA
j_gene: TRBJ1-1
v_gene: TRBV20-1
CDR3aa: CSASQITEAFF
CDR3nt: TGCAGTGCTAGCCAGATAACTGAAGCTTTCTTT

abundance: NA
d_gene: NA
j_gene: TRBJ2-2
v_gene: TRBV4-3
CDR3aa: CASSQDVIGELFF
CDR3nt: TGCGCCAGCAGCCAAGATGTAATCGGGGAGCTGTTTTTT

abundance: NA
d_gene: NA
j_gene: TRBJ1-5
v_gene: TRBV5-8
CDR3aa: CASSHRRPQGVNQPQHF
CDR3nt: TGTGCCAGCAGCCATAGGCGCCCCCAGGGAGTCAATCAGCCCCAGCATTTT

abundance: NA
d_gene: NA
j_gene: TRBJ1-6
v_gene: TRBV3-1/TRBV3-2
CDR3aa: CASSQGPTGWGPQSSYNSPLHF
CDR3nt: TGTGCCAGCAGCCAAGGTCCAACAGGGTGGGGGCCTCAAAGCTCCTATAATTCACCCCTCCACTTT